This TCR beta chain derives from a study of CD4+ T cells in melanoma. The CDR3 is 13 amino acids. The germline gives CDR1 ENHRY, CDR2 SYGVKD. V lost 9 bases and J lost 2; bases outside the gene matches: 5. Sequencing used immunoSEQ multiplex PCR; TCRdb keeps in-frame clones, though not all of them. The sample lists roughly 120,000 clones; around 93% were seen once. Study-wide results and caveats: CD8+ T cell, macrophage and B cell function reportedly correlated with neoantigen-specific CD4+ T cells. In melanoma, neoantigen-specific CD4+ T cells reportedly differed in differentiation state.

A word on this clone: Antigen unknown.

The rearrangement uses TRBV10-3 and TRBJ2-3, with 7 positions matching TRBD2. The sequence derives from a human donor with melanoma. Sequenced material: peripheral blood. The CDR3 region is CAIMGGVTDTQYF. CDR3 coding DNA: TGTGCCATTATGGGAGGGGTCACAGATACGCAGTATTTT.